This T cell receptor (beta chain) was recorded in a study of T cells after somatic rescue of genetic block. The repertoire was sequenced with immunoSEQ multiplex PCR; TCRdb's copy has only in-frame clones and lacks some. This table has about 68,000 clones, around 93% appearing once. The CDR3 consists of 16 residues. Trimming at V came to 3 bases and at J to 4 bases, leaving 9 bases not matched to a gene. The germline gives CDR1 LGHNA, CDR2 YSLEER. This chain links TRBV4-3 with TRBJ2-7; 10 positions agree with TRBD1. The source of this sequence is a man aged 35 to 55. The sequencing sample was made of peripheral blood mononuclear cells (PBMCs). Written as DNA, the CDR3 is TGCGCCAGCAGCCACGGATCCGGGACAGGGGTGTACGAGCAGTACTTC. As protein: CASSHGSGTGVYEQYF.